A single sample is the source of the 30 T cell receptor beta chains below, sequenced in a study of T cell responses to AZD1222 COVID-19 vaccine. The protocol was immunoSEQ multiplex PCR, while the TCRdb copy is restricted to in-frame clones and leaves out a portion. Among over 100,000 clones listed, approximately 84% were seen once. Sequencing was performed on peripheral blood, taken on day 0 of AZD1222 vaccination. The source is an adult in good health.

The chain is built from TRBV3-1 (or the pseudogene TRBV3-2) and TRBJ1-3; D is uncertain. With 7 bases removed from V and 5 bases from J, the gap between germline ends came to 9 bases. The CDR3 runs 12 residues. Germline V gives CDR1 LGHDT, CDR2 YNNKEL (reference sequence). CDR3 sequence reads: CASKTFRNTIYF. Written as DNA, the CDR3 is TGTGCCAGCAAGACATTTAGAAACACCATATATTTT.

The CDR3 protein is CASSQGMGQIHGYTF. The CDR3 DNA is TGTGCCAGCAGCCAGGGCATGGGACAGATTCATGGCTACACCTTC. This rearrangement joins TRBV14 to TRBJ1-2; 7 nucleotides align to TRBD1. The CDR3 contains 15 residues. The junction had 10 bases not matched to a gene; V was cut back by 3 bases and J by 6 bases. CDR1 and CDR2 (germline): SGHDN, FVKESK.

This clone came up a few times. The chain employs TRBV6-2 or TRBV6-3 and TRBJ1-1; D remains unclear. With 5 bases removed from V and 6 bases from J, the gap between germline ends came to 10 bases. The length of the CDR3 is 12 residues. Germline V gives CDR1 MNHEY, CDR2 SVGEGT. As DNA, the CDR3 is TGTGCCAGCAGTCACGAACGGTCTGAAGCTTTCTTT. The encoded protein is CASSHERSEAFF.

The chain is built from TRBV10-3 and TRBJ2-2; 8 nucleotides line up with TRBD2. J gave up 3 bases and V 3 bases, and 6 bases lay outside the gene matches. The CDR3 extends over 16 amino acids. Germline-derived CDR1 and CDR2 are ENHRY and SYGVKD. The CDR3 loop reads CAISEALADYTGELFF. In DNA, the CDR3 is TGTGCCATCAGTGAAGCACTAGCGGACTACACCGGGGAGCTGTTTTTT.

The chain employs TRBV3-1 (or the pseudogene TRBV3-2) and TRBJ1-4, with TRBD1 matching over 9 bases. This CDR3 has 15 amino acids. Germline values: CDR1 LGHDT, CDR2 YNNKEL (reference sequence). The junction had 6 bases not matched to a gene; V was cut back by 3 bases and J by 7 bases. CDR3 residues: CASSQAGQGGEKLFF. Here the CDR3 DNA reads TGTGCCAGCAGCCAGGCGGGACAGGGTGGTGAAAAACTGTTTTTT.

The chain's CDR3 is CASSRTYNQPQHF. For the CDR3, the DNA is TGTGCCAGCAGCCGGACCTATAATCAGCCCCAGCATTTT. This chain connects TRBV6-2 or TRBV6-3 to TRBJ1-5; D is unclear. V was trimmed by 6 bases and J by 4 bases, leaving 10 bases between them. The CDR3 sequence is 13 residues long. Germline V gene data show CDR1 as MNHEY and CDR2 as SVGEGT.

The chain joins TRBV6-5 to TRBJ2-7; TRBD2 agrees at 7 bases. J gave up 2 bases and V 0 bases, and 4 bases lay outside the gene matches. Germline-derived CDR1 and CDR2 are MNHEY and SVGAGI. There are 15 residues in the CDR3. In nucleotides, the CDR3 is TGTGCCAGCAGTTACTCGACGGCGGGAGCCTACGAGCAGTACTTC. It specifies CASSYSTAGAYEQYF.

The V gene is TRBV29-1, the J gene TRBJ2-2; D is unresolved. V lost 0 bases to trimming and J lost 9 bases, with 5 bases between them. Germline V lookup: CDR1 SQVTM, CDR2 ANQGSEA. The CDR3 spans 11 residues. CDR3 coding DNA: TGCAGCGTTGAAGAACGATGGGAGCTGTTTTTT. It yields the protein CSVEERWELFF.

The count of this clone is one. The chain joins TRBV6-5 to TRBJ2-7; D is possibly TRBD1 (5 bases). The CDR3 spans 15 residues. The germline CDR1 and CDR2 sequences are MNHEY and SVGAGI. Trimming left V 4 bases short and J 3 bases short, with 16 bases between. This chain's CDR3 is CASSSPSAGNYEQYV. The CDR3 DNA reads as TGTGCCAGCAGTTCTCCTTCGGCAGGGAACTACGAGCAGTACGTC.

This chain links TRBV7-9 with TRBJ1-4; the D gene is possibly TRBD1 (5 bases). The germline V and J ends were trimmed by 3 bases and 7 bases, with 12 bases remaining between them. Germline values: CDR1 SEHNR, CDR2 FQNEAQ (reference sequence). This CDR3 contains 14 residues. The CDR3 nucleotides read TGTGCCAGCAGCTTTGAGGGGCGCGGTGAAAAACTGTTTTTT. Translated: CASSFEGRGEKLFF.

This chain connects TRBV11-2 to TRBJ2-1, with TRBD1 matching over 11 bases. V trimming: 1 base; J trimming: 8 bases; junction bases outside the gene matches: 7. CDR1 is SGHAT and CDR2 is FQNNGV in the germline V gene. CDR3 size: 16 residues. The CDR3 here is CASSLAGGQGADEQFF. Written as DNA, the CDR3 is TGTGCCAGCAGCTTAGCCGGAGGACAGGGGGCTGATGAGCAGTTCTTC.

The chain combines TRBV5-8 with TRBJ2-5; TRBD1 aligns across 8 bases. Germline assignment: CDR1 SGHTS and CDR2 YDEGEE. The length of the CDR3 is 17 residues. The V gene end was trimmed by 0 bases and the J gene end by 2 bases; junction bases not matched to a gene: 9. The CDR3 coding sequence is TGTGCCAGCAGCTTGGGTACAGGGGGAGGTGTGCAAGAGACCCAGTACTTC. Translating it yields CASSLGTGGGVQETQYF.

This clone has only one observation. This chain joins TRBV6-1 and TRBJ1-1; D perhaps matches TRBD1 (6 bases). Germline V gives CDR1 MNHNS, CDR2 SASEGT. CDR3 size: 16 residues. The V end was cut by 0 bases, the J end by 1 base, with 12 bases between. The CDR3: CASSEAYRGGNTEAFF. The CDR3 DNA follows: TGTGCCAGCAGTGAAGCTTATAGGGGGGGGAACACTGAAGCTTTCTTT.

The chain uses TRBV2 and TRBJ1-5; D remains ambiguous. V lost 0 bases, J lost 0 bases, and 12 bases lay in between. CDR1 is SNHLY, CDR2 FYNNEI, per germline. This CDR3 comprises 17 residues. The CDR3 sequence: CASSEASLSFSNQPQHF. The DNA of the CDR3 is TGTGCCAGCAGTGAAGCCAGCCTATCCTTTAGCAATCAGCCCCAGCATTTT.

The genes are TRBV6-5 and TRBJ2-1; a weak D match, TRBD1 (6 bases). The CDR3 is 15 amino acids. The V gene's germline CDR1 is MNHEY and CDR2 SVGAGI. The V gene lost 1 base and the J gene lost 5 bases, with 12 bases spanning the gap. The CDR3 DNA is TGTGCCAGCAGTTACTTTCAACAGGGACACAATGAGCAGTTCTTC. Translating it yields CASSYFQQGHNEQFF.

The DNA for the CDR3 is TGTGCCAGCAGCGGGACAAGGCCAAATGAGCAGTTCTTC. Amino acid sequence: CASSGTRPNEQFF. The chain combines TRBV6-5 with TRBJ2-1; a possible D gene is TRBD1 (6 bases). Germline CDR1 is MNHEY and CDR2 is SVGAGI. The CDR3 contains 13 residues. V lost 6 bases and J lost 7, with 13 bases in between.

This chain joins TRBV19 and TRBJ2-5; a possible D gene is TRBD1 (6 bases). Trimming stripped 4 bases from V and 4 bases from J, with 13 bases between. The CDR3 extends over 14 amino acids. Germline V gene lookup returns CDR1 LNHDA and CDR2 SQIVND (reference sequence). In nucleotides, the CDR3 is TGTGCCAGTAGTACCCGTACAGGGTTAGAGACCCAGTACTTC. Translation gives CASSTRTGLETQYF.

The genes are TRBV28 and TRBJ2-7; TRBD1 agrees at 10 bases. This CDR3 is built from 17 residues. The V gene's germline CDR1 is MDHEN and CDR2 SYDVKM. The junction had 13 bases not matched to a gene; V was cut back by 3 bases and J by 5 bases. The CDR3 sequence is CASSFDLRRQGAHEQYF. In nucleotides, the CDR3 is TGTGCCAGCAGTTTCGATTTAAGGAGACAGGGGGCCCACGAGCAGTACTTC.

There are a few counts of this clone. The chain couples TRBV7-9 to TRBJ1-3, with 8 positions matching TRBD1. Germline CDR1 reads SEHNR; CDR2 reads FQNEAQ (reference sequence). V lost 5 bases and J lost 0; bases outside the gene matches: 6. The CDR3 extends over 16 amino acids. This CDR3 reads CASSPQGARSGNTIYF. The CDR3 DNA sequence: TGTGCCAGCAGCCCCCAGGGGGCCCGCTCTGGAAACACCATATATTTT.

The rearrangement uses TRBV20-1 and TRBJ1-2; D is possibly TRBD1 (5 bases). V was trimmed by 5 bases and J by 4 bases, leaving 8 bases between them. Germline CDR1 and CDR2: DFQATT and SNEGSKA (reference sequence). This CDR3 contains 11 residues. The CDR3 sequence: CSAPTVYGYTF. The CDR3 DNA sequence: TGCAGTGCTCCGACAGTCTATGGCTACACCTTC.

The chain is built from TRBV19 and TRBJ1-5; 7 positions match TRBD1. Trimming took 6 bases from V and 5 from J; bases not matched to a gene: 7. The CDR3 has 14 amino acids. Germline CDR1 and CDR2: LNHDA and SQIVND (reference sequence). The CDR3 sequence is CASSRQGLDQPQHF. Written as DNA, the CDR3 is TGTGCCAGTAGCCGACAGGGCTTAGATCAGCCCCAGCATTTT. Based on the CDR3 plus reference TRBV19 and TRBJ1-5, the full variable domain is DGGITQSPKYLFRKEGQNVTLSCEQNLNHDAMYWYRQDPGQGLRLIYYSQIVNDFQKGDIAEGYSVSREKKESFPLTVTSAQKNPTAFYLCASSRQGLDQPQHFGDGTRLSIL.

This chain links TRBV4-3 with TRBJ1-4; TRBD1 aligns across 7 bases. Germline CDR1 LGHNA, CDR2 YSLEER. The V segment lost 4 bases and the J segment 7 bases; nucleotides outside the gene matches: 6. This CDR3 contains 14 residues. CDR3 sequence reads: CASSRAAGGEKLFF. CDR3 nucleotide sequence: TGCGCCAGCAGCCGAGCGGCAGGGGGTGAAAAACTGTTTTTT.

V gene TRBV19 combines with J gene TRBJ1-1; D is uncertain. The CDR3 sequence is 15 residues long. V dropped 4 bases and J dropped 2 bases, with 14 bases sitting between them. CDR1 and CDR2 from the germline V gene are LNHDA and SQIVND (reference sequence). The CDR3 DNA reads TGTGCCAGTAGTAATCTTCTGGACGGAAACACTGAAGCTTTCTTT. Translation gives CASSNLLDGNTEAFF.

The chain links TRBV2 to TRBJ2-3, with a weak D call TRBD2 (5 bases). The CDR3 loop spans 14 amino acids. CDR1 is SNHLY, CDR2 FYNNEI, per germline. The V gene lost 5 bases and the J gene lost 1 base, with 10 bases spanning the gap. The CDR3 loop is CASSRDFGTDTQYF. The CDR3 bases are TGTGCCAGCAGTCGGGATTTTGGCACAGATACGCAGTATTTT.

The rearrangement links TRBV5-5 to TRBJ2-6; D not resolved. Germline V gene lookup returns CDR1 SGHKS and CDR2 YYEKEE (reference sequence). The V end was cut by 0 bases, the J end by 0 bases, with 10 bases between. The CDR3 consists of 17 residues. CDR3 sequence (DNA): TGTGCCAGCAGCTTGGTTGACACTTACTCTGGGGCCAACGTCCTGACTTTC. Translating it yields CASSLVDTYSGANVLTF. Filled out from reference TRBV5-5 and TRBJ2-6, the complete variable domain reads DAGVTQSPTHLIKTRGQQVTLRCSPISGHKSVSWYQQVLGQGPQFIFQYYEKEERGRGNFPDRFSARQFPNYSSELNVNALLLGDSALYLCASSLVDTYSGANVLTFGAGSRLTVL.

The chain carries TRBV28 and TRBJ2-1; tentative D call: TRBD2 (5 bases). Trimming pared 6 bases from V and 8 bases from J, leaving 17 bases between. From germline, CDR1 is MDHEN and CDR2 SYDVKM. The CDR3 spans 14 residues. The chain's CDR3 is CASSSTRAVDEQFF. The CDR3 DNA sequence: TGTGCCAGCAGCTCCACCCGAGCGGTCGATGAGCAGTTCTTC.

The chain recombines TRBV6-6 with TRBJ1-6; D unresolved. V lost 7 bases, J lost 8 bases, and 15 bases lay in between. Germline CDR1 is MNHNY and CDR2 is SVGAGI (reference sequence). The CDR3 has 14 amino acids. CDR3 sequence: CASTLATSHSPLHF. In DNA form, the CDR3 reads TGTGCCAGCACCCTAGCAACTTCTCATTCACCCCTCCACTTT.

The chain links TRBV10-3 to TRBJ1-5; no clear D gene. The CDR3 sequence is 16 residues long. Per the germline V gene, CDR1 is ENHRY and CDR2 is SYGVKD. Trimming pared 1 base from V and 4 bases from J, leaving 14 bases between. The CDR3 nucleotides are TGTGCCATCAGTGAGTTAGGCAATTCGGGGAATCAGCCCCAGCATTTT. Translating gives CAISELGNSGNQPQHF.

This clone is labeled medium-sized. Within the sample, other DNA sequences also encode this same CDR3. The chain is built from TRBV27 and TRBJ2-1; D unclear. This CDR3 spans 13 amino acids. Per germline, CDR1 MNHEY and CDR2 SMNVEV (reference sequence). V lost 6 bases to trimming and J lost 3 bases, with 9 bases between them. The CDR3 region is CASSRPSYNEQFF. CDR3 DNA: TGTGCCAGCAGCCGCCCTAGCTACAATGAGCAGTTCTTC.

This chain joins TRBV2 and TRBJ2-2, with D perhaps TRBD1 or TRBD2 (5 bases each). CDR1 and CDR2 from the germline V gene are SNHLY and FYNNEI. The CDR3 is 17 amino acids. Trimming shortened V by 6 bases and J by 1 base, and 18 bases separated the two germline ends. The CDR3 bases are TGTGCCAGCAGGGCGACCGGGACCGGCCGGAACACCGGGGAGCTGTTTTTT. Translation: CASRATGTGRNTGELFF.